Listed here are 32 T cell receptor beta chains from one sample, sequenced in a study of T cell responses to AZD1222 COVID-19 vaccine. The repertoire was sequenced with immunoSEQ multiplex PCR; TCRdb's copy has only in-frame clones and lacks some. The sample has under 200,000 clones; 90% to 95% are singletons. The sample in question was peripheral blood, obtained 28 days after the second AZD1222 dose. The receptors shown here come from an adult who received the AZD1222 COVID-19 vaccine.

V usage is TRBV19 and J usage is TRBJ1-2, with 8 positions matching TRBD1. Germline loops: CDR1 LNHDA, CDR2 SQIVND (reference sequence). This CDR3 region has 12 residues. V lost 7 bases, J lost 10 bases, and 8 bases stayed unmatched. CDR3 in amino acids: CASTPGGASYTF. In DNA, the CDR3 is TGTGCCAGTACCCCAGGGGGCGCATCCTACACCTTC.

The chain couples TRBV11-3 to TRBJ2-1, with D hard to call. The germline V and J ends were trimmed by 5 bases and 9 bases, with 17 bases remaining between them. The CDR3 contains 14 residues. Germline values: CDR1 SGHNT, CDR2 YENEEA. The CDR3 DNA reads TGTGCCAGCAGCACCTTTTGGGGTAGCCCTGAGCAGTTCTTC. It yields the protein CASSTFWGSPEQFF.

This clone was seen a few times. This rearrangement joins TRBV7-8 to TRBJ1-4; 10 bases map to TRBD1. The germline V gene encodes CDR1 SGHVS and CDR2 FQNEAQ. Trimming removed 2 bases from V and 5 bases from J; junction bases left unmatched: 8. The CDR3 extends over 17 amino acids. DNA of the CDR3: TGTGCCAGCAGCTTATTTTTCCCGGGACAGGGGAATGAAAAACTGTTTTTT. Its translation is CASSLFFPGQGNEKLFF.

The chain combines TRBV2 with TRBJ2-5; D is tentatively TRBD1 or TRBD2 (5 bases each). Trimming left V 11 bases short and J 4 bases short, with 17 bases between. Germline CDR1 is SNHLY and CDR2 is FYNNEI. This CDR3 is built from 13 residues. CDR3 in DNA: TGTGCCTCCAGCGGAGGACACGGAGAGACCCAGTACTTC. Translation: CASSGGHGETQYF. The full variable domain, rest sourced from reference TRBV2 and TRBJ2-5, is EPEVTQTPSHQVTQMGQEVILRCVPISNHLYFYWYRQILGQKVEFLVSFYNNEISEKSEIFDDQFSVERPDGSNFTLKIRSTKLEDSAMYFCASSGGHGETQYFGPGTRLLVL.

This chain connects TRBV3-1 (or the pseudogene TRBV3-2) to TRBJ1-2, with D unclear. The CDR3 contains 14 residues. Germline V CDR1 and CDR2: LGHDT, YNNKEL (reference sequence). The V end was cut by 1 base, the J end by 8 bases, with 14 bases between. CDR3 amino acids: CASSQVRAHGGYTF. The CDR3 nucleotides are TGTGCCAGCAGCCAAGTCCGGGCCCACGGGGGCTACACCTTC.

This clone occurred once. The chain has TRBV27 and TRBJ2-2, with D perhaps assigned TRBD1 or TRBD2 (5 bases each). V was cut by 7 bases and J by 5 bases, with 14 bases left in between. Germline CDR1 is MNHEY and CDR2 is SMNVEV (reference sequence). The CDR3 length is 14 residues. CDR3 nucleotide sequence: TGTGCCAGCACCCTCCGGGGCCCTACCGGGGAGCTGTTTTTT. As protein: CASTLRGPTGELFF.

The V gene is TRBV5-4, the J gene TRBJ2-5, with 10 positions matching TRBD1. Germline V gene lookup returns CDR1 SGHNT and CDR2 YYREEE (reference sequence). J gave up 5 bases and V 9 bases, and 7 bases lay outside the gene matches. There are 13 residues in the CDR3. The CDR3 nucleotides read TGTGCCACTACGACAGGGGGCGGGGAGACCCAGTACTTC. Protein sequence: CATTTGGGETQYF.

The chain couples TRBV24-1 to TRBJ2-3; D assignment may be TRBD1 or TRBD2 (6 bases each). Per germline, CDR1 KGHDR and CDR2 SFDVKD. The CDR3 has 15 residues. V shed 9 bases and J shed 4 bases, with 19 bases lying between them. CDR3 amino acids: CATSRTGGNADTQYF. CDR3 DNA sequence: TGTGCCACCTCTAGGACCGGGGGCAATGCAGATACGCAGTATTTT.

The rearrangement links TRBV18 to TRBJ1-3; D uncertain. This CDR3 has 17 amino acids. Germline V CDR1 and CDR2: KGHSH, LQKENI. V shed 5 bases and J shed 1 base, with 18 bases lying between them. The CDR3 bases are TGTGCCAGCTCATTGGGCGAGGCCGTCTGGTCTGGAAACACCATATATTTT. The encoded protein is CASSLGEAVWSGNTIYF. Full variable domain (missing parts from reference TRBV18 and TRBJ1-3): NAGVMQNPRHLVRRRGQEARLRCSPMKGHSHVYWYRQLPEEGLKFMVYLQKENIIDESGMPKERFSAEFPKEGPSILRIQQVVRGDSAAYFCASSLGEAVWSGNTIYFGEGSWLTVV.

The genes are TRBV29-1 and TRBJ1-5, with 9 bases aligning to TRBD1. The length of the CDR3 is 12 residues. Germline values: CDR1 SQVTM, CDR2 ANQGSEA. Germline trimming cut 5 bases from V and 7 bases from J; bases unmatched to any gene: 3. The CDR3 protein is CSVRTGGQPQHF. In DNA, the CDR3 is TGCAGCGTTAGAACAGGGGGCCAGCCCCAGCATTTT.

CDR3: CANHPQGLQETQYF. The CDR3 nucleotides read TGCGCCAATCACCCCCAGGGGCTACAAGAGACCCAGTACTTC. V usage is TRBV10-1 and J usage is TRBJ2-5; possible D gene TRBD1, 6 bases. CDR1 and CDR2 (germline): WNHNN, SYGVQD (reference sequence). The CDR3 extends over 14 amino acids. V gave up 10 bases and J gave up 2 bases, with 17 bases separating them.

The V and J genes are TRBV5-4 and TRBJ2-3, with 10 bases that match TRBD2. CDR1 is SGHNT, CDR2 YYREEE, per germline (reference sequence). The CDR3 contains 17 residues. V trimming: 0 bases; J trimming: 2 bases; junction bases outside the gene matches: 6. The CDR3: CASSLVSSGSYTDTQYF. The CDR3 bases are TGTGCCAGCAGCTTGGTGTCTAGCGGGAGTTACACAGATACGCAGTATTTT.

V is TRBV12-3 or TRBV12-4 and J is TRBJ1-1; a weak D match, TRBD1 (6 bases). The length of the CDR3 is 12 residues. Trimming removed 3 bases at V and 5 bases at J, with 7 bases between. The CDR3 DNA reads TGTGCCAGCAGTTTCAGGGGAACTGAAGCTTTCTTT. Translating it yields CASSFRGTEAFF.

The V gene is TRBV10-3, the J gene TRBJ2-3; 11 nucleotides agree with TRBD1. V was clipped by 6 bases and J by 4 bases; unmatched bases: 12. The germline V gene encodes CDR1 ENHRY and CDR2 SYGVKD. The CDR3 runs to 17 residues. CDR3 amino acids: CAISVRPLGQGADTQYF. In DNA form, the CDR3 reads TGTGCCATCAGCGTCCGCCCTCTGGGACAGGGGGCAGATACGCAGTATTTT.

The DNA for the CDR3 is TGTGCCAGCAGCTCGACGAGGGAGATGGACTACGAGCAGTACTTC. It specifies CASSSTREMDYEQYF. The J gene is TRBJ2-7, the V gene TRBV5-4, with TRBD2 as a possible D gene (5 bases). This CDR3 contains 15 residues. The V and J ends lost 3 bases and 3 bases respectively, with 16 bases between them. Looked up from germline, CDR1 is SGHNT and CDR2 is YYREEE (reference sequence).

J is TRBJ2-1 and V is TRBV27; 13 bases are shared with TRBD2. This CDR3 is built from 15 residues. Losses at the gene ends were 5 bases for V and 12 bases for J; bases not matched to a gene: 10. From germline, CDR1 is MNHEY and CDR2 SMNVEV (reference sequence). The CDR3 sequence: CASSPGTSGALAQFF. Written as DNA, the CDR3 is TGTGCCAGCAGTCCCGGGACTAGCGGGGCTTTAGCGCAGTTCTTC.

The rearrangement links TRBV5-1 to TRBJ2-7, with D unclear. Germline values: CDR1 SGHRS, CDR2 YFSETQ. The V end was cut by 1 base, the J end by 3 bases, with 8 bases between. The CDR3 covers 13 residues. CDR3 DNA: TGCGCCAGCAGCTTGATAGCTGGCTACGAGCAGTACTTC. Residues: CASSLIAGYEQYF.

The rearrangement uses TRBV7-8 and TRBJ1-2; TRBD1 is a possible D gene (5 bases). Per the germline V gene, CDR1 is SGHVS and CDR2 is FQNEAQ. Trimming left V 7 bases short and J 3 bases short, with 18 bases between. CDR3 length equals 15 residues. The CDR3 protein is CASTEAGGSDYGYTF. The CDR3 DNA sequence: TGTGCCAGCACCGAAGCGGGGGGATCGGACTATGGCTACACCTTC.

The rearrangement links TRBV28 to TRBJ1-5; D remains ambiguous. Trimming removed 5 bases from V and 3 bases from J, with 5 bases in between. There are 12 residues in the CDR3. Germline CDR1 reads MDHEN; CDR2 reads SYDVKM. The CDR3 sequence: CASSIVNQPQHF. The CDR3 DNA reads TGTGCCAGCAGTATTGTCAATCAGCCCCAGCATTTT.

The rearrangement links TRBV9 to TRBJ1-1, with D perhaps TRBD1 (5 bases). Per germline, CDR1 SGDLS and CDR2 YYNGEE. Trimming took off 3 bases at V and 5 bases at J, with 17 bases between the two ends. The CDR3 is made up of 15 amino acids. The CDR3 is CASSGPGTSKTEAFF. The CDR3 DNA follows: TGTGCCAGCAGCGGACCGGGGACCAGCAAAACTGAAGCTTTCTTT.

CDR3 sequence (DNA): TGTGCCAGCAGCTCACCGCGGATAGCGGGGGGGCGGGAGACCCAGTACTTC. This gives the protein CASSSPRIAGGRETQYF. The chain carries TRBV25-1 and TRBJ2-5, with TRBD2 matching 11 bases. V was pared by 6 bases and J by 5 bases, with 14 bases of the junction left unmatched. The V gene's germline CDR1 is MGHDK and CDR2 SYGVNS. The CDR3 has 17 amino acids.

The rearrangement uses TRBV2 and TRBJ1-3; a possible D gene is TRBD1 (6 bases). This CDR3 is 15 amino acids long. V dropped 4 bases and J dropped 0 bases, with 10 bases sitting between them. Per the germline V gene, CDR1 is SNHLY and CDR2 is FYNNEI. CDR3 protein: CASSGGQTSGNTIYF. The DNA of the CDR3 is TGTGCCAGCAGTGGGGGACAAACCTCTGGAAACACCATATATTTT.

The rearrangement joins TRBV18 to TRBJ2-1; 13 bases are a match to TRBD2. CDR1 is KGHSH, CDR2 LQKENI, per germline. V lost 1 base to trimming and J lost 8 bases; unmatched junction nucleotides: 8. The CDR3 covers 17 residues. CDR3 sequence (DNA): TGTGCCAGCTCACCACGAATGAGGACTAGCGGGAGTCATGAGCAGTTCTTC. The encoded protein is CASSPRMRTSGSHEQFF.

The chain employs TRBV28 and TRBJ2-7; no firm D call. Trimming shortened V by 5 bases and J by 4 bases, and 9 bases separated the two germline ends. The CDR3 has 12 amino acids. From germline, CDR1 is MDHEN and CDR2 SYDVKM. The CDR3 DNA reads as TGTGCCAGCAGTCCGCAGAAATACGAGCAGTACTTC. This sequence encodes CASSPQKYEQYF.

The chain links TRBV11-2 to TRBJ2-7, with TRBD1 matching 8 bases. The CDR3 has 16 residues. The germline V gene has CDR1 SGHAT and CDR2 FQNNGV. After removal of 2 bases from V and 2 bases from J, the junction contained 8 bases not matched to a gene. For the CDR3, the DNA is TGTGCCAGCAGCTTAACCTCAGGGGGCGACCCCTACGAGCAGTACTTC. Amino acid sequence: CASSLTSGGDPYEQYF.

The chain uses TRBV4-1 and TRBJ2-1; D unresolved. Per germline, CDR1 MGHRA and CDR2 YSYEKL. This CDR3 is built from 15 residues. The V gene lost 0 bases and the J gene lost 8 bases, with 14 bases spanning the gap. This CDR3 reads CASSQDRLRMDEQFF. As DNA, the CDR3 is TGCGCCAGCAGCCAAGATCGGTTAAGGATGGATGAGCAGTTCTTC.

This chain joins TRBV10-3 and TRBJ1-2; 9 bases are shared with TRBD1. Germline V gene sequence: CDR1 ENHRY, CDR2 SYGVKD. The CDR3 has 16 amino acids. Unmatched junction bases numbered 9, after V lost 3 bases and J lost 4 bases. The DNA for the CDR3 is TGTGCCATCAGTGAATTTGGACAGGGGAATGGCTATGGCTACACCTTC. Its translation is CAISEFGQGNGYGYTF.

J is TRBJ1-1 and V is TRBV30; no firm D call. Per germline, CDR1 GTSNPN and CDR2 SVGIG (reference sequence). CDR3 length: 13 amino acids. Trimming stripped 0 bases from V and 1 base from J, with 6 bases between. For the CDR3, the DNA is TGTGCCTGGAGTGTACGGGGGAACACTGAAGCTTTCTTT. This codes for CAWSVRGNTEAFF.

V is TRBV3-1 (or the pseudogene TRBV3-2) and J is TRBJ1-5, with TRBD1 matching 9 bases. Germline CDR1 is LGHDT and CDR2 is YNNKEL (reference sequence). This CDR3 has 14 residues. The V segment lost 3 bases and the J segment 7 bases; nucleotides outside the gene matches: 4. The CDR3 loop is CASSHGQGPQPQHF. DNA for the CDR3: TGTGCCAGCAGCCATGGACAGGGGCCCCAGCCCCAGCATTTT.

This sequence joins TRBV6-5 and TRBJ2-2; D possibly corresponds to TRBD2 (5 bases). The CDR3 has 14 amino acids. Trimming took off 5 bases at V and 6 bases at J, with 13 bases between the two ends. Per germline, CDR1 MNHEY and CDR2 SVGAGI. The CDR3, as DNA: TGTGCCAGCAGTCCCGACTACCTTGCCGGGGAGCTGTTTTTT. This encodes CASSPDYLAGELFF.

The chain is built from TRBV11-2 and TRBJ1-6, with D possibly matching TRBD1 (5 bases). This CDR3 is 13 amino acids long. Deletions cut 5 bases from V and 7 bases from J, with 9 bases between. Germline V lookup: CDR1 SGHAT, CDR2 FQNNGV. CDR3 sequence: CASSTDRNSPLHF. CDR3 in DNA: TGTGCCAGCAGCACAGACAGAAATTCACCCCTCCACTTT.

The table lists this clone with a count of one. V and J are TRBV7-2 and TRBJ2-7; no clear D. Germline V CDR1 and CDR2: SGHTA, FQGNSA. V lost 2 bases and J 3 bases, leaving 5 bases between the germline ends. The CDR3 covers 12 residues. In DNA, the CDR3 is TGTGCCAGCAGCTTAAGTTTCTACGAGCAGTACTTC. Translation gives CASSLSFYEQYF.